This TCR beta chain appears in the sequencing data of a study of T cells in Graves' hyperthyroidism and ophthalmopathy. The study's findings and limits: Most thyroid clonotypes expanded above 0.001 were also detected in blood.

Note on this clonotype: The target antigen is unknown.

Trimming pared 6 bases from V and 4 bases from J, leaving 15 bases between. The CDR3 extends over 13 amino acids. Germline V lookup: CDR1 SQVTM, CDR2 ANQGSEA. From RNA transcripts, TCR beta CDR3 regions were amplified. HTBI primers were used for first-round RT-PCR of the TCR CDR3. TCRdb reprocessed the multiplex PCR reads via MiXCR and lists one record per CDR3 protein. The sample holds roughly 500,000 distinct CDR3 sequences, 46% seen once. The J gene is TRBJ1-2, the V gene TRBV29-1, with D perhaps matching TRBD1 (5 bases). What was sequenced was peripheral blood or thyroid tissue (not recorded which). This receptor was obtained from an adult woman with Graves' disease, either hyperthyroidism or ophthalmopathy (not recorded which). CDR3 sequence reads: CSVSPGPFYGYTF. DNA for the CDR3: TGCAGCGTCAGCCCAGGGCCGTTCTATGGCTACACCTTC.